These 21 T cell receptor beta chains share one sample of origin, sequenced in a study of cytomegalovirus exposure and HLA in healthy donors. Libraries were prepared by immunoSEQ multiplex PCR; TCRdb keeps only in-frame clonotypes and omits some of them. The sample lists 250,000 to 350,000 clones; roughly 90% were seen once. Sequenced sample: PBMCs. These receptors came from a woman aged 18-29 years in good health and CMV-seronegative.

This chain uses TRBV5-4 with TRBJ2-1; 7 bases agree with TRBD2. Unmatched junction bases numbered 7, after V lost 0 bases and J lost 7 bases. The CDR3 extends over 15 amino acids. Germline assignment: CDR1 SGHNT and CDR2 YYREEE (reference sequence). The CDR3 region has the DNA TGTGCCAGCAGCTTGGGTCTAGCGGTGCTTAATGAGCAGTTCTTC. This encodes CASSLGLAVLNEQFF.

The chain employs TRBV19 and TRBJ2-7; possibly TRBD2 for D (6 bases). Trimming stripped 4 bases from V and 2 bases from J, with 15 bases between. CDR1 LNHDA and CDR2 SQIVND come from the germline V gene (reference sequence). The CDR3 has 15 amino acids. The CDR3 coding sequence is TGTGCCAGTAGTACCGCCGGGACTCTGGCCTACGAGCAGTACTTC. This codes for CASSTAGTLAYEQYF.

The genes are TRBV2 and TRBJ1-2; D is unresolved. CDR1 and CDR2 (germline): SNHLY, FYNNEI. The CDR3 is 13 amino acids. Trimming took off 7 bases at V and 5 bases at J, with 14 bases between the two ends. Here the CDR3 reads CASKEDPLYGYTF. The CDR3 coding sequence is TGTGCCAGCAAAGAGGATCCTCTATATGGCTACACCTTC.

CDR3 coding DNA: TGTGCCAGCAGTGGTGGCCCACGATTCTATGGCTACACCTTC. It encodes CASSGGPRFYGYTF. The genes are TRBV28 and TRBJ1-2, with no clear D. CDR1 is MDHEN, CDR2 SYDVKM, per germline. V shed 5 bases and J shed 4 bases, with 14 bases lying between them. The CDR3 is made up of 14 amino acids.

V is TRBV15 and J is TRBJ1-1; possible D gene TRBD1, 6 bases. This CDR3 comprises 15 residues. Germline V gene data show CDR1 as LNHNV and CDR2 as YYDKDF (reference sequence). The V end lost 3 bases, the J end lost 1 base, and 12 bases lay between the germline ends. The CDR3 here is CATSSQGKRNTEAFF. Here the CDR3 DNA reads TGTGCCACCAGCAGCCAGGGGAAGAGGAACACTGAAGCTTTCTTT.

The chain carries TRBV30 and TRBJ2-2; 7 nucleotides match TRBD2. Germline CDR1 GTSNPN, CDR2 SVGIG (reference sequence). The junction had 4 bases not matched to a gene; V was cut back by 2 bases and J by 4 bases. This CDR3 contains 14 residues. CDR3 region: CAWSSGMGTGELFF. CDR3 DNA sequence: TGTGCCTGGAGTAGCGGGATGGGCACCGGGGAGCTGTTTTTT.

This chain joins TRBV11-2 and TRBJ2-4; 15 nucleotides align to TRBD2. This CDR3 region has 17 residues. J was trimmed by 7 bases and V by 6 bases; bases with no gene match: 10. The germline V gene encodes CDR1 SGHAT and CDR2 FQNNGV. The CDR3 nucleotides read TGTGCCAGCAGGTCCGGACTAGCGGGAGGGGAGTCCAACATTCAGTACTTC. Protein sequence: CASRSGLAGGESNIQYF.

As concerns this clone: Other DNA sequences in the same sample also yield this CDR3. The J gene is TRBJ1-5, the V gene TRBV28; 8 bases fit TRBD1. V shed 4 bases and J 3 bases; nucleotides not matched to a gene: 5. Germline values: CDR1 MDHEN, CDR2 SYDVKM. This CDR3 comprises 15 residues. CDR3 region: CASSSGQGNNQPQHF. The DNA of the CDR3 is TGTGCCAGCAGTTCTGGACAGGGTAACAATCAGCCCCAGCATTTT.

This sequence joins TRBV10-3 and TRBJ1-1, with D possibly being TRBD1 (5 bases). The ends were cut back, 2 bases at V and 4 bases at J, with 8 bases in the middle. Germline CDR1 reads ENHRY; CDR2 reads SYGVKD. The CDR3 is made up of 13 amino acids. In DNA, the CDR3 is TGTGCCATCAGTGAGCAGGGCGTCACTGAAGCTTTCTTT. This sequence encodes CAISEQGVTEAFF.

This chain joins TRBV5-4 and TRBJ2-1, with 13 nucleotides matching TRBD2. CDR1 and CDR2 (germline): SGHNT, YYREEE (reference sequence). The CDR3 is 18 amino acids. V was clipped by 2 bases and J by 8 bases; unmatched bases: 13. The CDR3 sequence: CASSLKFSGLAGRDEQFF. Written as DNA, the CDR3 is TGTGCCAGCAGCTTAAAATTTTCGGGACTAGCGGGAAGGGATGAGCAGTTCTTC.

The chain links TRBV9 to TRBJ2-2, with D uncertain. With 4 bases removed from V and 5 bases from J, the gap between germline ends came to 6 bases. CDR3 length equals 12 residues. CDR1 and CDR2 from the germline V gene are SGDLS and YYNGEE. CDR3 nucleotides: TGTGCCAGCAGCACAAGTACCGGGGAGCTGTTTTTT. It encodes CASSTSTGELFF. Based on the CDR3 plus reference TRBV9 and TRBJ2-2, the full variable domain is DSGVTQTPKHLITATGQRVTLRCSPRSGDLSVYWYQQSLDQGLQFLIQYYNGEERAKGNILERFSAQQFPDLHSELNLSSLELGDSALYFCASSTSTGELFFGEGSRLTVL.

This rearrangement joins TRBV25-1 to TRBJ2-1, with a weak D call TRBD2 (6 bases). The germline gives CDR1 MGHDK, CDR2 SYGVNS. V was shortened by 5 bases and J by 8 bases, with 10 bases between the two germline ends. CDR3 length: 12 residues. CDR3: CASSRDFHEQFF. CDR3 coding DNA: TGTGCCAGCAGTAGGGACTTCCATGAGCAGTTCTTC.

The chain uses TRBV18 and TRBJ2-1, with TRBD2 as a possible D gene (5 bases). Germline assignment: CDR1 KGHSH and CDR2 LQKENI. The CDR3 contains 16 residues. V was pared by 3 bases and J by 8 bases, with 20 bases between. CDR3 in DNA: TGTGCCAGCTCACCCCTGGTGGCTAGCTTCTTGGATGAGCAGTTCTTC. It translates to CASSPLVASFLDEQFF.

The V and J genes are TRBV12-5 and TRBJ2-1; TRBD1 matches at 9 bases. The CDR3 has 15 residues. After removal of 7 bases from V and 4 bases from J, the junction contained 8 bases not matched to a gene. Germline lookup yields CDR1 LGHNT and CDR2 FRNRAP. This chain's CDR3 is CASAGTGGVYNEQFF. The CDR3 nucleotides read TGTGCTAGTGCCGGCACAGGGGGCGTTTACAATGAGCAGTTCTTC.

The DNA of the CDR3 is TGTGCCAGCTCACCACGGGGGACTAGCGGGAGAGGTGAGCAGTTCTTC. It translates to CASSPRGTSGRGEQFF. V gene TRBV18 combines with J gene TRBJ2-1, with 14 nucleotides matching TRBD2. Germline values: CDR1 KGHSH, CDR2 LQKENI. J lost 9 bases, V lost 1 base, and 5 bases had no gene match. This CDR3 comprises 16 residues. Supplemented by reference TRBV18 and TRBJ2-1, the full variable domain reads NAGVMQNPRHLVRRRGQEARLRCSPMKGHSHVYWYRQLPEEGLKFMVYLQKENIIDESGMPKERFSAEFPKEGPSILRIQQVVRGDSAAYFCASSPRGTSGRGEQFFGPGTRLTVL.

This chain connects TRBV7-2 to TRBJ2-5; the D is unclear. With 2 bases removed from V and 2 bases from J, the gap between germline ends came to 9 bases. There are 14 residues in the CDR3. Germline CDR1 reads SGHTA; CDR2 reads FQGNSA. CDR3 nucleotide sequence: TGTGCCAGCAGCTTATTCGGCAGGCAAGAGACCCAGTACTTC. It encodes CASSLFGRQETQYF.

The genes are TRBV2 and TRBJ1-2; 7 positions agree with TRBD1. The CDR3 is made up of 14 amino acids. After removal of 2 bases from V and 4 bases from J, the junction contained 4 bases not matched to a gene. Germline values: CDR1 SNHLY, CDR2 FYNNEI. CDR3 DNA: TGTGCCAGCAGTGAAATAGGGGGCGGCTATGGCTACACCTTC. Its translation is CASSEIGGGYGYTF.

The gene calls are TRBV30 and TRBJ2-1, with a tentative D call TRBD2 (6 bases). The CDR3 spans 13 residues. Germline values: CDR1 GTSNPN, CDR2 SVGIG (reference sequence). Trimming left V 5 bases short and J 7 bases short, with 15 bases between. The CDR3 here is CAWRTPSGNEQFF. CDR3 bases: TGTGCCTGGCGCACTCCCAGCGGGAATGAGCAGTTCTTC.

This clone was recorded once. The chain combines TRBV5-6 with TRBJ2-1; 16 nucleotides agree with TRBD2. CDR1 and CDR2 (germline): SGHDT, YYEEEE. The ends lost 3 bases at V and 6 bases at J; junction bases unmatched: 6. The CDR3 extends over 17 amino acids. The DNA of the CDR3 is TGTGCCAGCAGCTCCGGGACTAGCGGGAGGGGGGGCAATGAGCAGTTCTTC. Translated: CASSSGTSGRGGNEQFF.

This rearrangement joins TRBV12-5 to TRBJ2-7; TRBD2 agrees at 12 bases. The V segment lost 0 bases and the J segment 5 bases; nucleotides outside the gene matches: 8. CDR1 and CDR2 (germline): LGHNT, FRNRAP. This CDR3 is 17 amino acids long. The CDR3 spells CASGLVQTSGSRDEQYF. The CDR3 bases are TGTGCTAGTGGTTTGGTACAGACTAGCGGGAGCAGGGACGAGCAGTACTTC.

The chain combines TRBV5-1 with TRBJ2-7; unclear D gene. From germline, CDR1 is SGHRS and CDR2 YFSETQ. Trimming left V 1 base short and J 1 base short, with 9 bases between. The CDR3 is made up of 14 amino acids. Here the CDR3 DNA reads TGCGCCAGCAGCTTGTCCCTCAGATCCTACGAGCAGTACTTC. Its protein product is CASSLSLRSYEQYF.